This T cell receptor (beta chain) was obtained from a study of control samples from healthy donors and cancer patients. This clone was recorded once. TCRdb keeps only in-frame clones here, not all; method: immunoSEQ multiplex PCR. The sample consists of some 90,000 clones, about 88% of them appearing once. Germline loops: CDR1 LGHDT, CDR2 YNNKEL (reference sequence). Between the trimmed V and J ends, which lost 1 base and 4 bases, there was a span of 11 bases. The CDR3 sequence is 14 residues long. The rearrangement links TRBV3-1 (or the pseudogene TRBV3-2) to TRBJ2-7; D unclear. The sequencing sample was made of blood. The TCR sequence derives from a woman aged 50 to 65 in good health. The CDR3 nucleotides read TGTGCCAGCAGCCAAGCTCCGGTCGGATACGAGCAGTACTTC. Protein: CASSQAPVGYEQYF.